What follows are 30 T cell receptor beta chains derived from one specimen sequenced in a study of vaccination effects on CD4 cells after COVID-19. These receptors are not linked to any known antigen. TCRdb's copy holds only in-frame clones and misses some; the assay was immunoSEQ multiplex PCR. Here the sample spans roughly 30,000 clones, less than 80% being singletons. Before any sequencing was done, the ViraFEST assay used viral peptide pools to expand antigen-specific CD4+ T cells. Subsequent to a culture period of 10 to 11 days, CD4+ T cells were isolated. No vaccinee had earlier SARS-CoV-2 infection, and nucleocapsid antibodies were negative. The sequenced sample was CD4+ T cells from PBMCs cultured with HCoV-OC43 spike peptides, obtained before COVID-19 vaccination. Regarding subset: HCoV-OC43 spike overlapping peptide pool stimulation. The receptors here all came from a human donor who received a COVID-19 vaccine.

This rearrangement joins TRBV9 to TRBJ2-6; 7 bases match TRBD1. There are 16 residues in the CDR3. The junction had 3 bases not matched to a gene; V was cut back by 0 bases and J by 3 bases. Germline assignment: CDR1 SGDLS and CDR2 YYNGEE. CDR3 loop: CASSVGGGGGANVLTF. In DNA, the CDR3 is TGTGCCAGCAGCGTAGGAGGGGGCGGTGGGGCCAACGTCCTGACTTTC.

This sequence joins TRBV10-1 and TRBJ2-4; D is possibly TRBD1 (5 bases). Trimming removed 5 bases from V and 1 base from J, with 21 bases in between. CDR3 length: 18 residues. The germline V gene has CDR1 WNHNN and CDR2 SYGVQD (reference sequence). The DNA for the CDR3 is TGCGCCAGCAGTTCTGTCAGGGTTGGTGGTCTGGCCAAAAACATTCAGTACTTC. Translating it yields CASSSVRVGGLAKNIQYF.

The J gene is TRBJ1-1, the V gene TRBV19, with 7 nucleotides matching TRBD1. V lost 4 bases to trimming and J lost 5 bases; unmatched junction nucleotides: 7. The CDR3 length is 14 residues. Germline CDR1 is LNHDA and CDR2 is SQIVND (reference sequence). CDR3 residues: CASSRSGGETEAFF. The CDR3 DNA sequence: TGTGCCAGTAGTAGGTCAGGGGGGGAGACTGAAGCTTTCTTT.

This clone was observed once. The V gene is TRBV10-3, the J gene TRBJ2-2, with D maybe TRBD2 (7 bases). The CDR3 spans 16 residues. Germline loops: CDR1 ENHRY, CDR2 SYGVKD. V was shortened by 2 bases and J by 9 bases, with 19 bases between the two germline ends. The CDR3 coding sequence is TGTGCCATCAGTGAGAGGGGGGGAGGGGCCGCCCGGGAGCTGTTTTTT. This encodes CAISERGGGAARELFF.

The genes are TRBV4-1 and TRBJ2-3; D perhaps matches TRBD2 (6 bases). The V end lost 4 bases, the J end lost 3 bases, and 14 bases lay between the germline ends. Germline V lookup: CDR1 MGHRA, CDR2 YSYEKL. The CDR3 spans 15 residues. CDR3 protein: CASSPGGGRTDTQYF. The CDR3 nucleotides are TGCGCCAGCAGCCCCGGTGGGGGGAGAACAGATACGCAGTATTTT.

This clone was counted a few times. The CDR3 protein is CAITGGVGNEQFF. As DNA, the CDR3 is TGTGCCATCACTGGGGGCGTAGGGAATGAGCAGTTCTTC. This chain joins TRBV10-3 and TRBJ2-1; possibly TRBD1 for D (6 bases). Germline CDR1 ENHRY, CDR2 SYGVKD. Trimming removed 7 bases from V and 7 bases from J, with 14 bases in between. The CDR3 runs 13 residues.

The V gene is TRBV30, the J gene TRBJ1-2; 7 bases match TRBD1. The CDR3 has 16 amino acids. V lost 0 bases to trimming and J lost 0 bases; unmatched junction nucleotides: 7. Germline V gene sequence: CDR1 GTSNPN, CDR2 SVGIG (reference sequence). The CDR3 spells CAWSVGQGVSNYGYTF. The DNA for the CDR3 is TGTGCCTGGAGTGTAGGGCAGGGGGTTTCTAACTATGGCTACACCTTC.

The V and J genes are TRBV28 and TRBJ1-1; 7 nucleotides agree with TRBD1. The V gene end was trimmed by 3 bases and the J gene end by 0 bases; junction bases not matched to a gene: 4. Germline V CDR1 and CDR2: MDHEN, SYDVKM. The CDR3 is 15 amino acids. In DNA, the CDR3 is TGTGCCAGCAGTTTGGGGGGACAGATGAACACTGAAGCTTTCTTT. Residues: CASSLGGQMNTEAFF.

This clone showed up just a few times. The chain uses TRBV6-6 and TRBJ2-2; possible D gene TRBD2, 6 bases. CDR1 and CDR2 (germline): MNHNY, SVGAGI (reference sequence). Trimming took off 8 bases at V and 6 bases at J, with 7 bases between the two ends. The CDR3 totals 11 residues. The CDR3 DNA follows: TGTGCCAGCTGGAGGGCCGGGGAGCTGTTTTTT. This encodes CASWRAGELFF.

The chain joins TRBV5-1 to TRBJ2-7; the D gene could be TRBD1 or TRBD2 (5 bases each). Germline assignment: CDR1 SGHRS and CDR2 YFSETQ. Trimming left V 0 bases short and J 0 bases short, with 16 bases between. This CDR3 has 17 amino acids. CDR3 sequence (DNA): TGCGCCAGCAGCTTGGCGGGGCGGCGGATAAGCTCCTACGAGCAGTACTTC. Translation: CASSLAGRRISSYEQYF.

This chain uses TRBV28 with TRBJ2-3; no clear D gene. This CDR3 spans 16 amino acids. V was trimmed by 2 bases and J by 2 bases, leaving 14 bases between them. CDR1 MDHEN and CDR2 SYDVKM come from the germline V gene. The CDR3 DNA reads as TGTGCCAGCAGTTTAATGGTCTCGGCTTACACAGATACGCAGTATTTT. Protein: CASSLMVSAYTDTQYF. The whole variable domain, remainder taken from reference TRBV28 and TRBJ2-3, is DVKVTQSSRYLVKRTGEKVFLECVQDMDHENMFWYRQDPGLGLRLIYFSYDVKMKEKGDIPEGYSVSREKKERFSLILESASTNQTSMYLCASSLMVSAYTDTQYFGPGTRLTVL.

The table lists this clone with a few counts. The chain carries TRBV19 and TRBJ1-1; a possible D gene is TRBD1 (6 bases). V gave up 5 bases and J gave up 1 base, with 14 bases separating them. This CDR3 contains 15 residues. The germline gives CDR1 LNHDA, CDR2 SQIVND (reference sequence). As DNA, the CDR3 is TGTGCCAGTAGTCTTGACAGGTGGGGGAACACTGAAGCTTTCTTT. It encodes CASSLDRWGNTEAFF. Full variable domain (rest looked up from reference TRBV19 and TRBJ1-1): DGGITQSPKYLFRKEGQNVTLSCEQNLNHDAMYWYRQDPGQGLRLIYYSQIVNDFQKGDIAEGYSVSREKKESFPLTVTSAQKNPTAFYLCASSLDRWGNTEAFFGQGTRLTVV.

This clone was seen only a few times. The DNA for the CDR3 is TGTGCCAGCAGCCCGGGTCCGGGTTCCGAGCAGTACTTC. Its translation: CASSPGPGSEQYF. The chain is built from TRBV14 and TRBJ2-7; no firm D call. V shed 4 bases and J shed 6 bases, with 13 bases lying between them. Germline V lookup: CDR1 SGHDN, CDR2 FVKESK. The CDR3 contains 13 residues.

This chain joins TRBV3-1 (or the pseudogene TRBV3-2) and TRBJ2-2, with a possible D match to TRBD2 (5 bases). Germline V gives CDR1 LGHDT, CDR2 YNNKEL (reference sequence). This CDR3 spans 12 amino acids. The V and J ends lost 2 bases and 15 bases respectively, with 13 bases between them. CDR3 in amino acids: CASSQTGFGMFF. For the CDR3, the DNA is TGTGCCAGCAGCCAAACCGGGTTCGGGATGTTTTTT.

The chain combines TRBV7-8 with TRBJ2-3; 12 nucleotides line up with TRBD2. Germline trimming cut 5 bases from V and 5 bases from J; bases unmatched to any gene: 8. Germline-derived CDR1 and CDR2 are SGHVS and FQNEAQ. This CDR3 region has 16 residues. In DNA form, the CDR3 reads TGTGCCAGCAGCACCTCTAGCGGGGGGGCCGGAGATACGCAGTATTTT. Its translation is CASSTSSGGAGDTQYF.

V gene TRBV19 combines with J gene TRBJ2-5, with 8 bases matching TRBD2. Germline lookup yields CDR1 LNHDA and CDR2 SQIVND (reference sequence). CDR3 length: 15 residues. V gave up 9 bases and J gave up 0 bases; unmatched junction bases: 9. In DNA, the CDR3 is TGTGCCAGCAGCGCGGGGGGTTACTACCAAGAGACCCAGTACTTC. This encodes CASSAGGYYQETQYF.

This chain connects TRBV5-1 to TRBJ1-2, with D perhaps matching TRBD1 (6 bases). The germline CDR1 and CDR2 sequences are SGHRS and YFSETQ. This CDR3 region has 12 residues. With 4 bases removed from V and 6 bases from J, the gap between germline ends came to 10 bases. CDR3 nucleotides: TGCGCCAGCAGCGACAACAGGGATGGCTACACCTTC. This gives the protein CASSDNRDGYTF.

The rearrangement links TRBV9 to TRBJ2-3; 8 bases fit TRBD2. The germline V gene encodes CDR1 SGDLS and CDR2 YYNGEE. The CDR3 consists of 15 residues. V was pared by 5 bases and J by 3 bases, with 8 bases of the junction left unmatched. CDR3 protein: CASSPRAGVTDTQYF. The CDR3 DNA sequence: TGTGCCAGCAGTCCTAGAGCGGGGGTGACAGATACGCAGTATTTT.

CDR3 amino acids: CASRGTSAYNEQFF. The DNA of the CDR3 is TGTGCCAGTAGAGGGACTAGCGCTTACAATGAGCAGTTCTTC. The chain uses TRBV19 and TRBJ2-1; 10 nucleotides agree with TRBD2. Germline V gene sequence: CDR1 LNHDA, CDR2 SQIVND (reference sequence). V shed 6 bases, J shed 4 bases, and the junction held 3 bases outside the gene matches. The CDR3 sequence is 14 residues long.

This clone was seen a handful of times. The chain joins TRBV2 to TRBJ2-5, with no clear D. CDR1 and CDR2 (germline): SNHLY, FYNNEI. Trimming left V 3 bases short and J 5 bases short, with 7 bases between. The CDR3 sequence is 12 residues long. In DNA, the CDR3 is TGTGCCAGCAGTGATGACGGGGAGACCCAGTACTTC. It yields the protein CASSDDGETQYF.

The gene calls are TRBV28 and TRBJ1-6, with TRBD1 as a possible D gene (5 bases). Trimming stripped 6 bases from V and 5 bases from J, with 14 bases between. Germline lookup yields CDR1 MDHEN and CDR2 SYDVKM. The CDR3 is 15 amino acids. The CDR3 spells CASSSGAADNSPLHF. CDR3 DNA sequence: TGTGCCAGCAGCTCCGGGGCGGCAGATAATTCACCCCTCCACTTT.

V gene TRBV6-6 combines with J gene TRBJ1-2, with 10 bases identical to TRBD1. The CDR3 runs to 15 residues. Unmatched junction bases numbered 7, after V lost 4 bases and J lost 5 bases. The germline V gene has CDR1 MNHNY and CDR2 SVGAGI (reference sequence). As DNA, the CDR3 is TGTGCCAGCAGTTGGCCGGGACAGGGGACTTATGGCTACACCTTC. The encoded protein is CASSWPGQGTYGYTF.

This chain links TRBV27 with TRBJ1-4; D possibly corresponds to TRBD1 (5 bases). The CDR3 runs 15 residues. Germline-derived CDR1 and CDR2 are MNHEY and SMNVEV (reference sequence). The germline V and J ends were trimmed by 5 bases and 7 bases, with 17 bases remaining between them. The CDR3 nucleotides read TGTGCCAGCAGTAATAAGGGTGGAGGGGTTGAAAAACTGTTTTTT. Its translation: CASSNKGGGVEKLFF.

The rearrangement links TRBV7-8 to TRBJ1-5; 11 bases are shared with TRBD1. Germline assignment: CDR1 SGHVS and CDR2 FQNEAQ. J gave up 1 base and V 6 bases, and 8 bases lay outside the gene matches. The CDR3 covers 17 residues. The CDR3 coding sequence is TGTGCCAGCAGTCGGGACAGGGGGAGGGAGAGCAATCAGCCCCAGCATTTT. Its protein is CASSRDRGRESNQPQHF.

The chain combines TRBV3-1 (or the pseudogene TRBV3-2) with TRBJ2-1; D is possibly TRBD2 (5 bases). Germline V CDR1 and CDR2: LGHDT, YNNKEL (reference sequence). V shed 10 bases and J shed 6 bases, with 16 bases lying between them. This CDR3 contains 13 residues. CDR3 in DNA: TGTGCCATCGCGTCATCGGCGGGCAATGAGCAGTTCTTC. As protein: CAIASSAGNEQFF.

V usage is TRBV10-3 and J usage is TRBJ2-7; 12 bases fit TRBD2. V lost 8 bases and J lost 4; bases outside the gene matches: 6. The CDR3 has 14 amino acids. Germline V gene data show CDR1 as ENHRY and CDR2 as SYGVKD. The CDR3 DNA follows: TGTGCCATCCAACGGACTAGCGGGGAATACGAGCAGTACTTC. This translates into CAIQRTSGEYEQYF.

V usage is TRBV11-2 and J usage is TRBJ1-3; D possibly corresponds to TRBD1 (5 bases). CDR1 and CDR2 from the germline V gene are SGHAT and FQNNGV. The CDR3 runs to 14 residues. V was pared by 8 bases and J by 0 bases, with 11 bases between. This chain's CDR3 is CASGDAGSGNTIYF. The DNA for the CDR3 is TGTGCCAGCGGGGACGCAGGCTCTGGAAACACCATATATTTT.

The V gene is TRBV28, the J gene TRBJ2-3; D gene ambiguous. The CDR3 is made up of 14 amino acids. Germline lookup yields CDR1 MDHEN and CDR2 SYDVKM. V was pared by 4 bases and J by 2 bases, with 10 bases between. In DNA, the CDR3 is TGTGCCAGCAGTTCCCCCGGTCCCACAGATACGCAGTATTTT. It yields the protein CASSSPGPTDTQYF.

This chain uses TRBV5-6 with TRBJ1-2; D is unresolved. This CDR3 contains 14 residues. The ends were cut back, 0 bases at V and 3 bases at J, with 9 bases in the middle. CDR1 and CDR2 (germline): SGHDT, YYEEEE. CDR3 sequence reads: CASSLGRVDYGYTF. The CDR3 DNA reads TGTGCCAGCAGCTTGGGACGGGTTGACTATGGCTACACCTTC.

The J gene is TRBJ2-7, the V gene TRBV19, with TRBD1 matching 8 bases. CDR3 size: 15 residues. The V gene end was trimmed by 7 bases and the J gene end by 2 bases; junction bases not matched to a gene: 10. Germline V gene lookup returns CDR1 LNHDA and CDR2 SQIVND (reference sequence). CDR3: CASKIADRATYEQYF. The CDR3 bases are TGTGCCAGTAAGATTGCGGACAGGGCCACCTACGAGCAGTACTTC.